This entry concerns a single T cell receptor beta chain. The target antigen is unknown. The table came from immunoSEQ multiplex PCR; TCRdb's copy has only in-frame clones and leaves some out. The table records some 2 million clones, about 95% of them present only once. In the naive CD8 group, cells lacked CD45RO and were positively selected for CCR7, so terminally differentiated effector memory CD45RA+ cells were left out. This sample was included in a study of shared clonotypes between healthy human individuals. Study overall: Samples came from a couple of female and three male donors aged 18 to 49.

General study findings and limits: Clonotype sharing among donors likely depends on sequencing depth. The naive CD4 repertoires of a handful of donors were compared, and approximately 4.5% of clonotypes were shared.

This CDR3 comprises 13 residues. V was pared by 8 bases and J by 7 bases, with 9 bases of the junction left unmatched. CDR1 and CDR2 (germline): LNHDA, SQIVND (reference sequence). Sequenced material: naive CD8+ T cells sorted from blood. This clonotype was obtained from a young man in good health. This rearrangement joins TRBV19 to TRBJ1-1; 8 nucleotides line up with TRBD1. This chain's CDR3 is CASSLNRGVEAFF. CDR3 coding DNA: TGTGCCAGTTCGTTAAACAGGGGGGTTGAAGCTTTCTTT.